Sequencing of this T cell receptor (beta chain) was carried out in a study of blood T cell repertoires in COVID-19. Study-level information: The cDNA or gDNA used as material had been derived from T cells, B-cell-depleted T cells, or PBMCs.

Trimming cost V 5 bases and J 7 bases, with 17 bases left between them. CDR1 is LNHNV and CDR2 is YYDKDF in the germline V gene (reference sequence). This CDR3 contains 14 residues. This table comes from immunoSEQ multiplex PCR, and its TCRdb copy is limited to in-frame clones, with some not included. Here the sample spans more than 150,000 clones, around three quarters being singletons. This chain uses TRBV15 with TRBJ1-2; no clear D. The specimen sequenced was peripheral blood. This receptor was identified in a man aged 55 to 70 with active or convalescent COVID-19. Here the CDR3 reads CATSSSASFRGYTF. CDR3 in DNA: TGTGCCACCAGCTCCTCCGCGAGCTTTCGTGGCTACACCTTC.